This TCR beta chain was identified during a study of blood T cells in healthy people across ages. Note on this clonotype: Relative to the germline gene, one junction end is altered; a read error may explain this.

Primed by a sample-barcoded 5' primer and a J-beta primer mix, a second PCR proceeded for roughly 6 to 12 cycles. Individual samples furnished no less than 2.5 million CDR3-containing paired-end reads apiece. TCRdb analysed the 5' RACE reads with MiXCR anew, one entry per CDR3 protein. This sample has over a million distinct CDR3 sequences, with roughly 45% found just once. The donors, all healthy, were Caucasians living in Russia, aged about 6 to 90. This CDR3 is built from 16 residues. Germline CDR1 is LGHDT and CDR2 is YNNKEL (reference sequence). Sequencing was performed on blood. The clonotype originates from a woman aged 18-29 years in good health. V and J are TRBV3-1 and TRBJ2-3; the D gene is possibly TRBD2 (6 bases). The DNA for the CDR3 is TGTGCCAGCAGCCAAGGTACCTCCACTAGCACAGGTACGCAGTATTTT. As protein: CASSQGTSTSTGTQYF.